A selection of T cell receptor beta chains follows, all from one sample in a study of cytomegalovirus exposure and HLA in healthy donors. The protocol was immunoSEQ multiplex PCR, while the TCRdb copy is restricted to in-frame clones and leaves out a portion. This table holds 200,000 to 250,000 clones, more than 75% found once. Sequencing was done on a sample of PBMCs. The receptors here all came from a middle-aged woman in good health and CMV-seropositive. Both conserved end residues are part of each CDR3. The D gene is left open where the match is weak. The size field is filled for only some rows; it gives once, few, many or a size class.

J,V,size,D,DNA,CDR3
TRBJ2-2,TRBV7-2,.,.,TGTGCCAGCAGCTTAGGTTCGCTAGGAATTAACACCGGGGAGCTGTTTTTT,CASSLGSLGINTGELFF
TRBJ1-4,TRBV27,.,.,TGTGCCAGCAGTCACACAGGAAGGCGCAATGAAAAACTGTTTTTT,CASSHTGRRNEKLFF
TRBJ2-1,TRBV6-4,.,TRBD1,TGTGCCAGCGGATTCCAACAGGGGGCTGGTGAGCAGTTCTTC,CASGFQQGAGEQFF
TRBJ1-1,TRBV13,few,TRBD1,TGTGCCAGCAGCTCAAATATGGGGACAGAAAGTTCAGGCGGAGCTTTCTTT,CASSSNMGTESSGGAFF
TRBJ2-7,TRBV10-3,few,.,TGTGCCATCAGTACAGGTGGGGGCCTGCCCTCCGAGCAGTACTTC,CAISTGGGLPSEQYF
TRBJ1-2,TRBV7-2,.,.,TGTGCCAGCAGGCCCCGGACAGTGGAAGGCTACACCTTC,CASRPRTVEGYTF
TRBJ1-1,TRBV7-2,few,.,TGTGCCAGCAGCTTAGAAGGAGGGGCTGAAGCTTTCTTT,CASSLEGGAEAFF
TRBJ1-1,TRBV5-1,.,TRBD1,TGCGCCAGCAGCTTACGACAGGGGGGAGGAACTGAAGCTTTCTTT,CASSLRQGGGTEAFF
TRBJ1-2,TRBV6-5,few,.,TGTGCCAGCAGGGACCAGGGCAACTATGGCTACACCTTC,CASRDQGNYGYTF
TRBJ1-2,TRBV29-1,few,.,TGCAGCGTTGAAGATCGTGGAGGCAGAGCTAACTATGGCTACACCTTC,CSVEDRGGRANYGYTF
TRBJ2-7,TRBV7-9,.,.,TGTGCCAGCAGCCCGGGGGACAGCTCCTACGAGCAGTACTTC,CASSPGDSSYEQYF
TRBJ2-1,TRBV6-6,.,TRBD2,TGTGCCAGCAGTTACTCGAGGGGTACGGGAGGCAATGAGCAGTTCTTC,CASSYSRGTGGNEQFF
TRBJ2-7,TRBV7-7,few,.,TGTGCCAGCAGCCCGCAGGGAAGAGGTGAGCAGTACTTC,CASSPQGRGEQYF
TRBJ1-1,TRBV7-9,.,.,TGTGCCAGCAGCTTAACACAGCCTGAAGCTTTCTTT,CASSLTQPEAFF
TRBJ1-2,TRBV30,.,.,TGTGCCTGGAGCGGGGGTGGGGCGCATGGCTATGGCTACACCTTC,CAWSGGGAHGYGYTF
TRBJ1-5,TRBV6-1,.,.,TGTGCCAGCAGTGAAGGGGCAGGCCCTCAGCCCCAGCATTTT,CASSEGAGPQPQHF
TRBJ2-1,TRBV9,once,TRBD1,TGTGCCAGCAGCTTCGCCGGGACAGGTTACAATGAGCAGTTCTTC,CASSFAGTGYNEQFF
TRBJ1-1,TRBV19,.,TRBD1,TGTGCCAGCACAGGGGACGGGATGAACACTGAAGCTTTCTTT,CASTGDGMNTEAFF
TRBJ1-1,TRBV19,once,.,TGTGCCAGTAACCTCAGGGAGAACACTGAAGCTTTCTTT,CASNLRENTEAFF
TRBJ2-5,TRBV5-5,once,.,TGTGCCAGCAGCTCCTACAGGAACCAAGAGACCCAGTACTTC,CASSSYRNQETQYF
TRBJ2-6,TRBV27,.,.,TGTGCCAGCAGCCGGCTCAGGGGTTCTGGGGCCAACGTCCTGACTTTC,CASSRLRGSGANVLTF
TRBJ2-7,TRBV5-6,.,TRBD2,TGTGCCAGCAGCTTTACAGCGGGAGCTCCCTACGAGCAGTACTTC,CASSFTAGAPYEQYF
TRBJ2-7,TRBV5-1,.,TRBD2,TGCGCCAGCAGCGTCCAGACTAGCGGGGGGGCCCACGAGCAGTACTTC,CASSVQTSGGAHEQYF
TRBJ1-1,TRBV29-1,few,.,TGCAGCGTTGCCAGGGACACTGAAGCTTTCTTT,CSVARDTEAFF
TRBJ2-3,TRBV7-7,.,.,TGTGCCAGCAGCTTCCAGGGGACAAGAGATACGCAGTATTTT,CASSFQGTRDTQYF
TRBJ1-1,TRBV11-2,.,.,TGTGCCAGCAGCTTAACTGGCAGGGTGAACACTGAAGCTTTCTTT,CASSLTGRVNTEAFF
TRBJ2-2,TRBV10-3,.,TRBD1,TGTGCCATCGGTCCCGGGACAGGGTGGACCGGGGAGCTGTTTTTT,CAIGPGTGWTGELFF
TRBJ2-7,TRBV2,.,TRBD2,TGTGCCAGCCGACTGGGACTAGCGGGAGGCGAGCAGTACTTC,CASRLGLAGGEQYF
TRBJ1-1,TRBV7-3,.,TRBD1,TGTGCCAGCAGCGTACAGGGGATGAACACTGAAGCTTTCTTT,CASSVQGMNTEAFF
TRBJ2-2,TRBV19,.,.,TGTGCCAGTACCTCGGGCGGGTCCTTGGGTGGGGAGCTGTTTTTT,CASTSGGSLGGELFF
TRBJ1-1,TRBV19,few,.,TGTGCCAGTAGTGCAGGGGTTAACACTGAAGCTTTCTTT,CASSAGVNTEAFF
TRBJ2-5,TRBV7-7,.,TRBD1,TGTGCTAGCAGCTCCACCGGGACAGGGGTAGGAGAGACCCAGTACTTC,CASSSTGTGVGETQYF
TRBJ2-7,TRBV7-2,.,TRBD2,TGTGCCAGCAGCTCGTTGACTAGCGGGAGTGACGAGCAGTACTTC,CASSSLTSGSDEQYF
TRBJ1-2,TRBV5-4,.,TRBD1,TGTGCCAGCAGCACCTCCGGGACAGGGGGCGTCTATGGCTACACCTTC,CASSTSGTGGVYGYTF
TRBJ1-2,TRBV4-1,.,.,TGCGCCAGCAGCCAAGTTGGCCAGGGTTTGTGGGGCTACACCTTC,CASSQVGQGLWGYTF
TRBJ2-7,TRBV13,.,.,TGTGCCAGCAGCTTAGGACAGAAAAGATCCTACGAGCAGTACTTC,CASSLGQKRSYEQYF
TRBJ1-6,TRBV7-3,.,TRBD1,TGTGCCAGCAGCTGGGGACAGGGGGCGACCAGAAGCTCACCCCTCCACTTT,CASSWGQGATRSSPLHF
TRBJ1-3,TRBV7-9,.,.,TGTTCCAGCACCGCCACTACAGGAAACACCATATATTTT,CSSTATTGNTIYF
TRBJ1-1,TRBV10-3,.,.,TGTGCCATCAGTGAGTCGACGGTGGGGGGTTTGACTGAAGCTTTCTTT,CAISESTVGGLTEAFF
TRBJ2-2,TRBV30,.,.,TGTGCCTGGAAACGCGAGGTCCCCGGGGAGCTGTTTTTT,CAWKREVPGELFF
TRBJ1-5,TRBV12-5,once,TRBD1,TGTGCTAGTGGCCTCGACAGGGGCAATCAGCCCCAGCATTTT,CASGLDRGNQPQHF
TRBJ2-5,TRBV25-1,.,TRBD2,TGTGCCAGCAGTGACCCCTCGGGGACTACTCAAGAGACCCAGTACTTC,CASSDPSGTTQETQYF
TRBJ1-5,TRBV7-2,.,.,TGTGCCAGCAGCTTACAGGGAGGACTGCAACCCCAGCATTTT,CASSLQGGLQPQHF
TRBJ2-1,TRBV7-7,.,TRBD2,TGTGCTAGCAGCCTTAGCGGGGGAACCAATGAGCAGTTCTTC,CASSLSGGTNEQFF
TRBJ1-1,TRBV9,.,TRBD1,TGTGCCAGCAGCTACGGACAGGGTTGGGCAAACACTGAAGCTTTCTTT,CASSYGQGWANTEAFF
TRBJ1-4,TRBV30,.,.,TGTGCCTGGTCCGGACGGGGAACTAATGAAAAACTGTTTTTT,CAWSGRGTNEKLFF
TRBJ2-7,TRBV27,.,.,TGTGCCAGCAGTTTATTCCGTCAGGAGGGGCCTTACGAGCAGTACTTC,CASSLFRQEGPYEQYF
TRBJ1-1,TRBV28,once,.,TGTGCCAGCAGTTCACAGGGCCCGAACACTGAAGCTTTCTTT,CASSSQGPNTEAFF
TRBJ2-3,TRBV11-3,.,.,TGTGCCAGCAGCTTAGGAAGGGGGTCAGATACGCAGTATTTT,CASSLGRGSDTQYF
TRBJ1-2,TRBV9,.,.,TGTGCCAGCAGCGTCCAATCAAAGGCCGGGGGGGATGGCTACACCTTC,CASSVQSKAGGDGYTF
TRBJ2-3,TRBV30,.,TRBD2,TGTGCCTGGAGATCTTGGCGGGAGCGTGGAGATACGCAGTATTTT,CAWRSWRERGDTQYF
TRBJ2-5,TRBV7-3,.,.,TGTGCCAGCAGCTTAAGTATTAGAGAAACGGAGACCCAGTACTTC,CASSLSIRETETQYF
TRBJ1-4,TRBV7-8,.,.,TGTGCCAGCAGCTTGGGGGACAACAAATGGGGTGAAAAACTGTTTTTT,CASSLGDNKWGEKLFF
TRBJ1-4,TRBV4-2,.,TRBD1,TGTGCCAGCAGCTACAGGGGCTCCTCAACTAATGAAAAACTGTTTTTT,CASSYRGSSTNEKLFF
TRBJ2-3,TRBV19,.,TRBD2,TGTGCCAGTACCCGGGCTAGCGGGGTTAGCACAGATACGCAGTATTTT,CASTRASGVSTDTQYF
TRBJ2-7,TRBV11-2,.,TRBD1,TGTGCCAGCAGCTTCGACAGGGGCCATCCCGCCTACGAGCAGTACTTC,CASSFDRGHPAYEQYF
TRBJ2-1,TRBV27,.,TRBD2,TGTGCCAGCAGCTACGCGGGAGGGAATGAGCAGTTCTTC,CASSYAGGNEQFF
TRBJ1-2,TRBV14,.,.,TGTGCCAGCAGCCAAGACAGGGCTAGTGGCTACACCTTC,CASSQDRASGYTF
TRBJ1-4,TRBV19,.,.,TGTGCCAGTAGGCGATACACAGCAACTAATGAAAAACTGTTTTTT,CASRRYTATNEKLFF